These T cell receptor beta chains were read from a single sample in a study of human T cells and chemical hapten exposure. Using its own MiXCR run on the RACE reads, TCRdb lists one record per CDR3 protein. Among approximately 97,000 distinct CDR3 sequences listed, approximately 9.7% were seen once. Input material: whole blood. The receptors shown here come from a female donor in good health. Some clones in this sample may be carry-over from other donors' samples. Both conserved end residues are part of each CDR3. A D gene is named only where the DNA matches it firmly. A row's size may be missing; if present it is once, few, many or a size class.

j_gene | d_gene | v_gene | abundance | CDR3nt | CDR3aa
TRBJ1-2 | . | TRBV29-1 | many | TGCAGCGTTGAAGATCGAGGGTACGGTGGCTACACCTTC | CSVEDRGYGGYTF
TRBJ2-2 | TRBD2 | TRBV20-1 | few | TGCAGTGCTAGGACTAGCTGGGGCACCGGGGAGCTGTTTTTT | CSARTSWGTGELFF
TRBJ1-4 | TRBD1 | TRBV5-1 | . | TGCGCCAGCAGCACCGGAGGAAGGGGGCTTAATGAAAAACTGTTTTTT | CASSTGGRGLNEKLFF
TRBJ2-3 | TRBD2 | TRBV19 | once | TGTGCCAGCGGATGGACTAGCGGGAGGGATACGCAGTATTTT | CASGWTSGRDTQYF
TRBJ1-6 | . | TRBV7-3 | . | TGTGCCAGCAGCTTGATAGACAGTCCTTATTCACCCCTCCACTTT | CASSLIDSPYSPLHF
TRBJ1-1 | . | TRBV10-1 | . | TGCGCCAGCAGTGAGGAGTACATGACGGGCACTGAAGCTTTCTTT | CASSEEYMTGTEAFF
TRBJ1-2 | . | TRBV29-1 | . | TGCAGCGTTGAAGGGGACGTCAATGGCTACACCTTC | CSVEGDVNGYTF
TRBJ2-1 | TRBD2 | TRBV6-5 | few | TGTGCCAGCAGTTTTATAGCGGGAGCTCTATCCTACAATGAGCAGTTCTTC | CASSFIAGALSYNEQFF
TRBJ1-2 | . | TRBV2 | . | TGTGCCAGCAGTGACGCGGGGCAGGGGCCGAGGAATGGCTACACCTTC | CASSDAGQGPRNGYTF
TRBJ2-7 | . | TRBV20-1 | . | TGCAGTGCTGGTCAGGAATACAGCTCCTACGAGCAGTACTTC | CSAGQEYSSYEQYF
TRBJ2-1 | . | TRBV28 | few | TGTGCCAGCAGTTTATTAGCGCACTACAATGAGCAGTTCTTC | CASSLLAHYNEQFF
TRBJ2-4 | . | TRBV2 | few | TGTGCCAGCAGTGTGATACAGGGATTCCGGTACTTC | CASSVIQGFRYF
TRBJ1-3 | . | TRBV9 | few | TGTGCCAGCAGCGTAGCTCTGGTTGGCTCTGGAAACACCATATATTTT | CASSVALVGSGNTIYF
TRBJ2-3 | . | TRBV7-2 | . | TGTGCCAGCAGCTTAGGAGGGGTCGTCACAGATACGCAGTATTTT | CASSLGGVVTDTQYF
TRBJ2-5 | . | TRBV5-1 | many | TGCGCCAGCAGCTTGGCAGGGGCGGTGGAGACCCAGTACTTC | CASSLAGAVETQYF
TRBJ2-7 | TRBD2 | TRBV29-1 | few | TGCAGCGTCTCCCTGACTAGCGGGAGTACTGGAGAGCAGTACTTC | CSVSLTSGSTGEQYF
TRBJ1-4 | TRBD1 | TRBV4-2 | . | TGTGCCAGCAGCCAAGTAACGGGACAGGGGATTTATAATGAAAAACTGTTTTTT | CASSQVTGQGIYNEKLFF
TRBJ2-7 | . | TRBV30 | few | TGTGCCTGGAGTGACGACGAGCAGTACTTC | CAWSDDEQYF
TRBJ1-4 | TRBD1 | TRBV12-3/TRBV12-4 | few | TGTGCCAGCACGCGGACAGGGGGGAATGAAAAACTGTTTTTT | CASTRTGGNEKLFF
TRBJ1-5 | . | TRBV2 | . | TGTGCCAGCAGTGGGAGCAGGGGCATCCAGCCCCAGCATTTT | CASSGSRGIQPQHF
TRBJ2-3 | TRBD1 | TRBV7-9 | . | TGTGCCAGCAGCCCCAGGGACAGGGTTACAGATACGCAGTATTTT | CASSPRDRVTDTQYF
TRBJ2-1 | . | TRBV24-1 | few | TGTGCCACCAGTGGGGCCGTCTCTACGACGGATGAGCAGTTCTTC | CATSGAVSTTDEQFF
TRBJ2-3 | . | TRBV11-2 | . | TGTGCCAGCAGCATGACAGATACGCAGTATTTT | CASSMTDTQYF
TRBJ2-5 | . | TRBV4-1 | few | TGCGCCAGCAGCCACCCTCTTGCCGACGGGAGCCGAGAGACCCAGTACTTC | CASSHPLADGSRETQYF
TRBJ2-3 | . | TRBV6-6 | many | TGTGCCAGCAGTTCTCAGAGGGGAGATACGCAGTATTTT | CASSSQRGDTQYF
TRBJ1-5 | . | TRBV12-3/TRBV12-4 | few | TGTGCCAGCCGATATAGCAATCAGCCCCAGCATTTT | CASRYSNQPQHF
TRBJ1-1 | TRBD1 | TRBV9 | . | TGTGCCAGCAGCGCCCACGGGGGCAGGGGGTCGGACACTGAAGCTTTCTTT | CASSAHGGRGSDTEAFF
TRBJ2-1 | TRBD2 | TRBV7-9 | . | TGTGCCAGCAGCTTAGATTTGGGCGGGAGGGCTGACTACAATGAGCAGTTCTTC | CASSLDLGGRADYNEQFF
TRBJ1-5 | . | TRBV9 | . | TGTGCCAGCAGCGCAGGGAGCAATCAGCCCCAGCATTTT | CASSAGSNQPQHF
TRBJ1-2 | . | TRBV12-3/TRBV12-4 | . | TGTGCCAGCAGGCTCGGTTCTAACTATGGCTACACCTTC | CASRLGSNYGYTF
TRBJ1-1 | TRBD1 | TRBV12-3/TRBV12-4 | . | TGTGCCAGCGCGGCAGGGGGAGGAACTGAAGCTTTCTTT | CASAAGGGTEAFF
TRBJ2-3 | . | TRBV7-2 | many | TGTGCCAGCAGCTTAGACAGGACAGATACGCAGTATTTT | CASSLDRTDTQYF
TRBJ1-5 | . | TRBV29-1 | few | TGCAGCGTTGAAACCGTGGGGGGGGGGAAAGATCAGCCCCAGCATTTT | CSVETVGGGKDQPQHF
TRBJ2-3 | . | TRBV11-2 | . | TGTGCCAGCAGCCCAAACCGCCTGGATACGCAGTATTTT | CASSPNRLDTQYF
TRBJ1-1 | . | TRBV28 | few | TGTGCCAGCAGTATCCAGCCAATGAACACTGAAGCTTTCTTT | CASSIQPMNTEAFF
TRBJ1-1 | . | TRBV29-1 | few | TGCAGCGGGGGAAGGGGAACTGAAGCTTTCTTT | CSGGRGTEAFF
TRBJ2-3 | . | TRBV29-1 | few | TGCAGCGTTGAAAAGGATACGCAGTATTTT | CSVEKDTQYF
TRBJ2-3 | TRBD2 | TRBV27 | many | TGTGCCAGCAGTCTCCAGACTAGCGGAACCACAGATACGCAGTATTTT | CASSLQTSGTTDTQYF
TRBJ1-1 | . | TRBV5-4 | . | TGTGCCAGCAGCTTGGCGGGTGGGAACACTGAAGCTTTCTTT | CASSLAGGNTEAFF
TRBJ2-5 | . | TRBV28 | many | TGTGCCAGCAAGTCTGCCTCTCCGGGGGCGGCCCAAGAGACCCAGTACTTC | CASKSASPGAAQETQYF
TRBJ1-1 | . | TRBV12-5 | many | TGTGCTAGTTGGGCGGATGACACTGAAGCTTTCTTT | CASWADDTEAFF
TRBJ2-1 | . | TRBV7-2 | few | TGTGCCAGCAGCTTATTAGGTAGTTGGCTCAATGAGCAGTTCTTC | CASSLLGSWLNEQFF
TRBJ1-1 | . | TRBV6-1 | many | TGTGCCAGCAGTGAAGAGCAGGTCGCCCTGCGGACTGAAGCTTTCTTT | CASSEEQVALRTEAFF
TRBJ1-5 | . | TRBV28 | few | TGTGCCAGCAGTTTACAGGGGAGAGGTCAGCCCCAGCATTTT | CASSLQGRGQPQHF
TRBJ2-1 | . | TRBV13 | . | TGTGCCAGCACCCAAGGGGGGCGGAAACCCAATGAGCAGTTCTTC | CASTQGGRKPNEQFF
TRBJ2-3 | TRBD2 | TRBV28 | . | TGTGCCAGCAGTTTAAGACTAGCGGGAGCAGATACGCAGTATTTT | CASSLRLAGADTQYF
TRBJ2-3 | TRBD1 | TRBV7-8 | . | TGTGCCAGCAGCTGGAGACAGGGAATTGGCACAGATACGCAGTATTTT | CASSWRQGIGTDTQYF
TRBJ2-4 | . | TRBV2 | once | TGTGCCAGCAACCAGGGGTATTCCCAAAACATTCAGTACTTC | CASNQGYSQNIQYF
TRBJ1-2 | . | TRBV9 | few | TGTGCCAGCAGCCCGAGAGAGGGGGAGGTTAACTATGGCTACACCTTC | CASSPREGEVNYGYTF
TRBJ2-3 | . | TRBV4-1 | . | TGCGCCAGCAGCCAATCCAGGGGCTACTCAGATACGCAGTATTTT | CASSQSRGYSDTQYF
TRBJ1-1 | . | TRBV12-3/TRBV12-4 | many | TGTGCCAGCAGCCCGCAGGGTTTAGGTTACACTGAAGCTTTCTTT | CASSPQGLGYTEAFF
TRBJ1-1 | . | TRBV29-1 | few | TGCAGCGTTCCAACAACAGTGGCCACTGAAGCTTTCTTT | CSVPTTVATEAFF
TRBJ2-7 | . | TRBV20-1 | many | TGCAGTGCTAGAAGAGGGTCTGGTTTAACCTACGAGCAGTACTTC | CSARRGSGLTYEQYF